Given below is one T cell receptor (beta chain) in context. This sample is part of a study of blood T cell repertoires in COVID-19. Looking at the study overall: COVID-19 samples, acute and convalescent, were from the United States, Italy and Spain. T cells, B-cell-depleted T cells, or PBMCs supplied cDNA or gDNA.

Authors' methods: Using reference gene primer amplification, nucleated cell counts were estimated. The data were produced by immunoSEQ multiplex PCR, yet TCRdb's version contains in-frame clones alone and is incomplete. For V, J and clone size, that table is used; D and trimming come from the DNA. The table shows around 110,000 clones, with around four fifths occurring only once. J was trimmed by 2 bases and V by 5 bases; bases with no gene match: 7. The CDR3 contains 15 residues. Germline loops: CDR1 PRHDT, CDR2 FYEKMQ (reference sequence). What was sequenced was peripheral blood. V is TRBV13 and J is TRBJ1-1, with 8 bases that match TRBD1. The sequence derives from a man aged 70-80 years with active or convalescent COVID-19. For the CDR3, the DNA is TGTGCCAGCAGCGACAGGGGCCAAGCAAACACTGAAGCTTTCTTT. Amino acid sequence: CASSDRGQANTEAFF.